This TCR beta chain was recovered during a study of cytomegalovirus exposure and HLA in healthy donors. Whole-study results and caveats: Generally TCR sequences proved uncommon, though certain public TCRs appeared in numerous donors. TCR beta sequences reportedly predicted the HLA-A and HLA-B alleles of most subjects accurately.

This clone was observed a single time. The antigen remains undetermined. 60 Vbeta and 13 Jbeta primers were used in PCR. This table comes from immunoSEQ multiplex PCR, and its TCRdb copy is limited to in-frame clones, with some not included. The sample holds roughly 99,000 clones, approximately 80% seen once. Germline assignment: CDR1 SGHTA and CDR2 FQGNSA. The CDR3 is 14 amino acids. The V and J ends lost 0 bases and 1 base respectively, with 7 bases between them. The chain uses TRBV7-2 and TRBJ2-7; D unclear. Sequenced material: PBMCs. The sequence was collected from a male donor in good health and CMV-seronegative. The CDR3 is CASSLARQSYEQYF. The CDR3 DNA is TGTGCCAGCAGCTTAGCGCGGCAATCCTACGAGCAGTACTTC.